The following is a T cell receptor beta chain sequence with its context. Its target is unknown. The sample belongs to a study of T cell responses to AZD1222 COVID-19 vaccine. Study summary: Second-dose recipients at about 4 or about 12 weeks were treated as one pooled group.

The CDR3 totals 17 residues. CDR1 is SGHRS and CDR2 is YFSETQ in the germline V gene. The V gene lost 4 bases and the J gene lost 0 bases, with 19 bases spanning the gap. Broader study findings: CD4 TCRs covered the whole spike, strongest at regions 160-218 and 743-854.

Assay used: immunoSEQ multiplex PCR; TCRdb lists only in-frame clones, some missing. Counted here are about 130,000 clones, more than 70% occurring once; the ten biggest clones make up roughly 12%. This sequence originates from an adult in good health. Sequenced material: peripheral blood, taken on day 0 of AZD1222 vaccination. V usage is TRBV5-1 and J usage is TRBJ2-5; maybe TRBD1 (5 bases). CDR3 region: CASSPRTRGIDQETQYF. The CDR3 nucleotides are TGCGCCAGCAGCCCGCGGACACGAGGAATAGACCAAGAGACCCAGTACTTC.